The text below deals with one TCR beta chain. This specimen belongs to a study of blood T cell repertoires in COVID-19. Looking at the study overall: Spain, Italy and the United States supplied samples that represented acute and convalescent COVID-19.

This CDR3 region has 15 residues. The germline gives CDR1 SGHRS, CDR2 YFSETQ. The V end lost 3 bases, the J end lost 1 base, and 13 bases lay between the germline ends. Authors' processing steps: From reference gene primer amplification, estimates of nucleated cell counts were derived. Data came from immunoSEQ multiplex PCR; TCRdb stores just in-frame clones and leaves some out. D and trimming were read from the DNA, whereas the V and J calls and clone size are those reported in that table. This sample has hundreds of thousands of clones; approximately 84% occur once, and the top ten carry 3%. This receptor was obtained from a woman between 25 and 40 years old who had recovered from COVID-19. Sequenced: PBMCs or T cells enriched from blood (not recorded which). The rearrangement uses TRBV5-1 and TRBJ1-1; TRBD1 is a possible D gene (6 bases). The CDR3 sequence: CASSSRARGNTEAFF. The CDR3 nucleotides are TGCGCCAGCAGCTCCAGGGCCAGGGGGAACACTGAAGCTTTCTTT. Full variable domain (rest looked up from reference TRBV5-1 and TRBJ1-1): KAGVTQTPRYLIKTRGQQVTLSCSPISGHRSVSWYQQTPGQGLQFLFEYFSETQRNKGNFPGRFSGRQFSNSRSEMNVSTLELGDSALYLCASSSRARGNTEAFFGQGTRLTVV.